This TCR beta chain is from a study of blood T cell repertoires in COVID-19. For the study at large: Sites across the United States, Italy and Spain contributed samples from acute and convalescent COVID-19.

Sequencing was performed with immunoSEQ multiplex PCR; in TCRdb, only in-frame clones are kept and a portion is missing. The sample lists about 120,000 clones, 82% seen once, with 3.5% to 5.5% in the top ten. V was pared by 6 bases and J by 4 bases, with 11 bases of the junction left unmatched. The CDR3 length is 16 residues. Per the germline V gene, CDR1 is KGHDR and CDR2 is SFDVKD. The clonotype originates from a woman aged 70-85 years with acute or convalescent COVID-19. The chain links TRBV24-1 to TRBJ2-5; 9 positions match TRBD1. Input material: peripheral blood. CDR3 DNA: TGTGCCACCAGTTTACGAGGGACAGGGAATGCAGAGACCCAGTACTTC. It is translated as CATSLRGTGNAETQYF.